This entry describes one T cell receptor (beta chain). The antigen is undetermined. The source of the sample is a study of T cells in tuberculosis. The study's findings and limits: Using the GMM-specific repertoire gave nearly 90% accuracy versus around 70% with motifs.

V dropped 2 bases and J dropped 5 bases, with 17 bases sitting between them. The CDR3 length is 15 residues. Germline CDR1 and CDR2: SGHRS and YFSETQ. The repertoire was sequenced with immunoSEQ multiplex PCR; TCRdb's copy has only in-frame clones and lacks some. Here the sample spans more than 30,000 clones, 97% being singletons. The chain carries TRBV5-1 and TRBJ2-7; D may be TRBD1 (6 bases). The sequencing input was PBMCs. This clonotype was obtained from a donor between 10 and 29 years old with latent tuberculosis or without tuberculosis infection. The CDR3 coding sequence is TGCGCCAGCAGCTTTGAGGTGTTACAGGGTAACGAGCAGTACTTC. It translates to CASSFEVLQGNEQYF.